Listed here are 13 T cell receptor beta chains from one sample, sequenced in a study of Ad26.COV2.S vaccination and SARS-CoV-2 variants. Generated by immunoSEQ multiplex PCR, the TCRdb table keeps only in-frame clones and is missing some. The top ten hold approximately 5.8% of the sample, which has some 350,000 clones, under 90% seen once. As for treatment: approximately 18 received Ad26.COV2.S at low or high dose, single or two shots; about 5 received placebo; per-sample allocation not given. Sample collection was performed on day 63 after the first vaccine or placebo injection. This specimen consisted of peripheral blood, obtained in a trial of Ad26.COV2.S vaccine versus placebo. The source of these receptors is a person between 18 and 65 years old who received the Ad26.COV2.S COVID-19 vaccine or a placebo.

V gene TRBV19 combines with J gene TRBJ2-1; no clear D. CDR1 and CDR2 from the germline V gene are LNHDA and SQIVND (reference sequence). V shed 1 base and J shed 8 bases, with 15 bases lying between them. CDR3 length: 15 amino acids. CDR3 nucleotides: TGTGCCAGTAGTATAGTGGCCCCTGTTGGGGATGAGCAGTTCTTC. Residues: CASSIVAPVGDEQFF. Using reference TRBV19 and TRBJ2-1 for the parts outside the CDR3, the full variable domain is DGGITQSPKYLFRKEGQNVTLSCEQNLNHDAMYWYRQDPGQGLRLIYYSQIVNDFQKGDIAEGYSVSREKKESFPLTVTSAQKNPTAFYLCASSIVAPVGDEQFFGPGTRLTVL.

The chain carries TRBV5-1 and TRBJ2-3; D is uncertain. The V gene's germline CDR1 is SGHRS and CDR2 YFSETQ. The CDR3 covers 12 residues. V was clipped by 6 bases and J by 6 bases, with 11 bases between them. The CDR3 region is CASNPGDDTQYF. CDR3 nucleotides: TGCGCCAGCAACCCAGGTGATGATACGCAGTATTTT.

A word on this clone: Other DNA sequences in the sample encode the same CDR3. This chain connects TRBV11-2 to TRBJ2-5; D unresolved. Per germline, CDR1 SGHAT and CDR2 FQNNGV. This CDR3 has 12 amino acids. V lost 0 bases and J lost 5, with 4 bases in between. CDR3 bases: TGTGCCAGCAGCTTAGATAGGGAGACCCAGTACTTC. It yields the protein CASSLDRETQYF.

The chain is built from TRBV7-3 and TRBJ2-2; the D gene could be TRBD1 or TRBD2 (5 bases each). Trimming removed 5 bases from V and 7 bases from J, with 14 bases in between. Germline CDR1 is SGHTA and CDR2 is FQGTGA. CDR3 length equals 14 residues. DNA for the CDR3: TGTGCCAGCAGCCCGACGGGACCTCGCGGGGAGCTGTTTTTT. Its protein product is CASSPTGPRGELFF.

In DNA form, the CDR3 reads TGTGCCAGCAGTGTAGGGGTGAACACTGAAGCTTTCTTT. It translates to CASSVGVNTEAFF. J is TRBJ1-1 and V is TRBV6-8, with a tentative D call TRBD1 (5 bases). Germline CDR1 MNHGY, CDR2 SAAAGT. Trimming pared 5 bases from V and 0 bases from J, leaving 7 bases between. The CDR3 spans 13 residues.

In DNA form, the CDR3 reads TGTGCCACCAGCGGAACCTCAAAGGTGTGGAACACTGAAGCTTTCTTT. This gives the protein CATSGTSKVWNTEAFF. This rearrangement joins TRBV15 to TRBJ1-1; D not resolved. Trimming stripped 5 bases from V and 1 base from J, with 17 bases between. Germline V gene sequence: CDR1 LNHNV, CDR2 YYDKDF (reference sequence). CDR3 length equals 16 residues.

The rearrangement joins TRBV4-1 to TRBJ2-5, with 9 bases identical to TRBD1. CDR1 MGHRA and CDR2 YSYEKL come from the germline V gene. The CDR3 runs 15 residues. J gave up 4 bases and V 8 bases, and 11 bases lay outside the gene matches. CDR3 coding DNA: TGCGCCAGCCAGGCCGGGACAGGGAGGCTAGAGACCCAGTACTTC. Residues: CASQAGTGRLETQYF.

This chain joins TRBV7-9 and TRBJ2-7; TRBD1 aligns across 7 bases. V dropped 6 bases and J dropped 4; count of bases not matched to a gene: 3. The CDR3 has 12 amino acids. Germline V lookup: CDR1 SEHNR, CDR2 FQNEAQ (reference sequence). The CDR3 bases are TGTGCCAGCAGGGGGGACAGATACGAGCAGTACTTC. Translation: CASRGDRYEQYF.

CDR3 sequence: CASSLVGSGELFF. As DNA, the CDR3 is TGCGCCAGCAGCTTGGTAGGGAGCGGGGAGCTGTTTTTT. V and J are TRBV5-1 and TRBJ2-2, with D possibly TRBD2 on 5 matching bases. Trimming pared 0 bases from V and 7 bases from J, leaving 7 bases between. The CDR3 has 13 amino acids. CDR1 and CDR2 (germline): SGHRS, YFSETQ.

This clone was seen more than once but under ten times. The chain joins TRBV18 to TRBJ1-1; no firm D call. Deletions cut 6 bases from V and 0 bases from J, with 8 bases between. CDR3 length: 13 residues. Germline V gene sequence: CDR1 KGHSH, CDR2 LQKENI. CDR3 DNA: TGTGCCAGCTCGCTAACAGTGAACACTGAAGCTTTCTTT. This encodes CASSLTVNTEAFF. The whole variable domain, remainder taken from reference TRBV18 and TRBJ1-1, is NAGVMQNPRHLVRRRGQEARLRCSPMKGHSHVYWYRQLPEEGLKFMVYLQKENIIDESGMPKERFSAEFPKEGPSILRIQQVVRGDSAAYFCASSLTVNTEAFFGQGTRLTVV.

This chain links TRBV18 with TRBJ1-4; no clear D. The CDR3 loop spans 11 amino acids. The V end was cut by 6 bases, the J end by 3 bases, with 2 bases between. Germline CDR1 KGHSH, CDR2 LQKENI. CDR3 DNA: TGTGCCAGCTCTTCTAATGAAAAACTGTTTTTT. The encoded protein is CASSSNEKLFF.

The V gene is TRBV6-2 or TRBV6-3, the J gene TRBJ1-2, with 9 bases that match TRBD1. Per germline, CDR1 MNHEY and CDR2 SVGEGT. This CDR3 has 16 residues. The trim removed 0 bases at V and 5 bases at J, leaving 7 bases unmatched. In DNA form, the CDR3 reads TGTGCCAGCAGTTACTCTCCGGACAGGGGTTCGTATGGCTACACCTTC. It translates to CASSYSPDRGSYGYTF.

The gene calls are TRBV29-1 and TRBJ1-2; D gene unclear. Trimming cost V 6 bases and J 8 bases, with 25 bases left between them. The CDR3 runs to 15 residues. Per the germline V gene, CDR1 is SQVTM and CDR2 is ANQGSEA. The CDR3 sequence: CSVQPPAGLTEGYTF. Written as DNA, the CDR3 is TGCAGCGTCCAGCCCCCGGCGGGTCTAACGGAGGGCTACACCTTC.